This T cell receptor beta chain is drawn from a study of shared clonotypes between healthy human individuals. The method was immunoSEQ multiplex PCR; TCRdb's version includes in-frame clones alone and lacks a portion of them. The data contain hundreds of thousands of clones, around three quarters of them singletons. About this clone: A single base separates this from a much larger clone, so it may be a read error.

Germline V gene sequence: CDR1 SGHAT, CDR2 FQNNGV. The germline V and J ends were trimmed by 1 base and 0 bases, with 4 bases remaining between them. This CDR3 is 13 amino acids long. The sequencing sample was made of PBMCs. This TCR was recovered from a woman between 35 and 50 years old in good health. Some clones in this sample may be carry-over from other donors' samples. The V and J genes are TRBV11-2 and TRBJ2-7; D not resolved. CDR3 coding DNA: TGTGCCAGCAGCTTAGGCAACTCCTACGAGCAGTACTTC. It codes for CASSLGNSYEQYF.